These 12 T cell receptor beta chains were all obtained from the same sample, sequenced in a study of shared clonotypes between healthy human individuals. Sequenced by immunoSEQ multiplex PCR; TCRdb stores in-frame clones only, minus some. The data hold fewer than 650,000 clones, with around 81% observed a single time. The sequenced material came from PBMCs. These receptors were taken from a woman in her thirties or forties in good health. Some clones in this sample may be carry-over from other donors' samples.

The CDR3: CASSVGSPPNEQFF. The CDR3 DNA reads as TGCGCCAGCAGTGTCGGGAGTCCCCCCAATGAGCAGTTCTTC. V gene TRBV5-1 combines with J gene TRBJ2-1; tentative D call: TRBD2 (6 bases). This CDR3 is 14 amino acids long. In germline, CDR1 is SGHRS, CDR2 YFSETQ. V was shortened by 5 bases and J by 6 bases, with 15 bases between the two germline ends.

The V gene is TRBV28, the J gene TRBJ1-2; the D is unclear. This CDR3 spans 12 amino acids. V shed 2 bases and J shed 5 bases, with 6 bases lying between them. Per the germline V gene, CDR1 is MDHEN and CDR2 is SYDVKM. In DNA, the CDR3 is TGTGCCAGCAGTTTAGTTCAGTATGGCTACACCTTC. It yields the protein CASSLVQYGYTF.

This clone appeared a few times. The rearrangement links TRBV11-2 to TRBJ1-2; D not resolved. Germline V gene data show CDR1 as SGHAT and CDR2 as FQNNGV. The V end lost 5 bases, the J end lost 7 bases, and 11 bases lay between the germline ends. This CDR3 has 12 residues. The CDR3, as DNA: TGTGCCAGCAGCCTAACGGGTGGTGGCTACACCTTC. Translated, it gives CASSLTGGGYTF.

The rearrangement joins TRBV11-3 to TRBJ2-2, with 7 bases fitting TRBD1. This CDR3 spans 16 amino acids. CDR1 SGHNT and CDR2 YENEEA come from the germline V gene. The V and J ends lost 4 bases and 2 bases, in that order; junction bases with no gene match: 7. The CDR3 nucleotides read TGTGCCAGCAGCTACGCGACAGGGCCAAACACCGGGGAGCTGTTTTTT. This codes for CASSYATGPNTGELFF.

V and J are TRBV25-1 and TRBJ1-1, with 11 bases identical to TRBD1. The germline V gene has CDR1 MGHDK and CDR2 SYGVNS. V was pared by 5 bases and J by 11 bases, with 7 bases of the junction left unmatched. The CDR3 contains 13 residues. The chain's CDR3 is CASSIRTGGSAFF. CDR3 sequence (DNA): TGTGCCAGCAGTATACGGACAGGGGGCAGTGCTTTCTTT. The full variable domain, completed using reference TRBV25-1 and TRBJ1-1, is EADIYQTPRYLVIGTGKKITLECSQTMGHDKMYWYQQDPGMELHLIHYSYGVNSTEKGDLSSESTVSRIRTEHFPLTLESARPSHTSQYLCASSIRTGGSAFFGQGTRLTVV.

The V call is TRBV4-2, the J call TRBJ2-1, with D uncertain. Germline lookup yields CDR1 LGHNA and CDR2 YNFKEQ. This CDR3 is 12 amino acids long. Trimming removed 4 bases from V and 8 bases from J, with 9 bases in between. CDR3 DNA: TGTGCCAGCAGCCGTCGGAGCGATGAGCAGTTCTTC. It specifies CASSRRSDEQFF.

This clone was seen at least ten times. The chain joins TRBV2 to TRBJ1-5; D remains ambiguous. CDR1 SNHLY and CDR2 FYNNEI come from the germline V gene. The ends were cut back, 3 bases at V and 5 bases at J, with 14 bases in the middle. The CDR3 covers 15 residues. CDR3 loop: CASSDQTRGDQPQHF. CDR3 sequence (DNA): TGTGCCAGCAGTGACCAGACACGGGGAGATCAGCCCCAGCATTTT.

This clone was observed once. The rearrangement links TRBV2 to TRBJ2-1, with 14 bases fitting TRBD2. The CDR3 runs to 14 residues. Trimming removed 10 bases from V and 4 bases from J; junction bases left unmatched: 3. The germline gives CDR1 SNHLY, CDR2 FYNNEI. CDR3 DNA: TGTGCCACAGGGACTAGCGGGGGTTACAATGAGCAGTTCTTC. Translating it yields CATGTSGGYNEQFF. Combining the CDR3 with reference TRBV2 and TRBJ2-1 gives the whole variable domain EPEVTQTPSHQVTQMGQEVILRCVPISNHLYFYWYRQILGQKVEFLVSFYNNEISEKSEIFDDQFSVERPDGSNFTLKIRSTKLEDSAMYFCATGTSGGYNEQFFGPGTRLTVL.

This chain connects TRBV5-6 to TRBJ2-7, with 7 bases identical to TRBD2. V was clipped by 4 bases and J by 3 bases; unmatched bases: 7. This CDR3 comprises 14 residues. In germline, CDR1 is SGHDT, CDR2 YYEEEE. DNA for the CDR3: TGTGCCAGCAGCCCCCGACCTAGCGGCTACGAGCAGTACTTC. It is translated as CASSPRPSGYEQYF.

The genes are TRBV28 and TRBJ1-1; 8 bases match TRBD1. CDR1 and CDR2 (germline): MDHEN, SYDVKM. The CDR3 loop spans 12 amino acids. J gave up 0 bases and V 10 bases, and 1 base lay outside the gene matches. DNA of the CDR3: TGTGCCAACAGGGGGGTGAACACTGAAGCTTTCTTT. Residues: CANRGVNTEAFF. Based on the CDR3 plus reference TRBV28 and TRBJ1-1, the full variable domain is DVKVTQSSRYLVKRTGEKVFLECVQDMDHENMFWYRQDPGLGLRLIYFSYDVKMKEKGDIPEGYSVSREKKERFSLILESASTNQTSMYLCANRGVNTEAFFGQGTRLTVV.

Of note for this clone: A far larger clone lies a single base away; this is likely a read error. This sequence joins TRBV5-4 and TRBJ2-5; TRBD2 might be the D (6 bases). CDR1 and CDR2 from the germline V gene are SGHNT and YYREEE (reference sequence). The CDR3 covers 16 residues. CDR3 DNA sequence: TGTGCCGGCAGCTTGGACGGCGGGATGGGGCAAGAGACCCAGTACTTC. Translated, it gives CAGSLDGGMGQETQYF.

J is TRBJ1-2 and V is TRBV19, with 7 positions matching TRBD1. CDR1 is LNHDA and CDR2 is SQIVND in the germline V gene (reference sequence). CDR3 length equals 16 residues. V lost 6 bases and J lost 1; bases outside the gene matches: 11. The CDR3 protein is CASSLAGQPFNYGYTF. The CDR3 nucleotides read TGTGCCAGTAGCCTCGCGGGACAGCCGTTTAACTATGGCTACACCTTC. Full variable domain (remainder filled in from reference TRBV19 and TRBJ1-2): DGGITQSPKYLFRKEGQNVTLSCEQNLNHDAMYWYRQDPGQGLRLIYYSQIVNDFQKGDIAEGYSVSREKKESFPLTVTSAQKNPTAFYLCASSLAGQPFNYGYTFGSGTRLTVV.